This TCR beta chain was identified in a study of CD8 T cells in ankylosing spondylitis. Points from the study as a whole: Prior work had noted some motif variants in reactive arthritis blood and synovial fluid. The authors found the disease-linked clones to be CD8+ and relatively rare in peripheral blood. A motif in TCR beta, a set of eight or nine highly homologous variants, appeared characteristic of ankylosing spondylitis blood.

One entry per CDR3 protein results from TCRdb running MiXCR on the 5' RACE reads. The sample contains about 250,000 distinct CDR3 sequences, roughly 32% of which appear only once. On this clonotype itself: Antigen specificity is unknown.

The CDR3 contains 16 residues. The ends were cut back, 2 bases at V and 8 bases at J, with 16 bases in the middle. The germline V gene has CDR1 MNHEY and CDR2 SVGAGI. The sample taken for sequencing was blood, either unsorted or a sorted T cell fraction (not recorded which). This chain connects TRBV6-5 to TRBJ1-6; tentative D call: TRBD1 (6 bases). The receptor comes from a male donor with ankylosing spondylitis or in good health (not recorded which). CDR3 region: CASSYDGGQYHSPLHF. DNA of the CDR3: TGTGCCAGCAGTTACGACGGGGGGCAGTATCATTCACCCCTCCACTTT.